This TCR beta chain is from a study of spatial heterogeneity in lung cancer. The overall study: Detection consistently yielded more beta chains than alpha chains. Across the raw uncorrected reads, a unique TCR and UMI combination was observed, on average, more than ten times.

Broader study findings: Tumors with more nonsynonymous mutations had more expanded intratumoral alpha and beta TCRs. The estimated TCR-seq coverage of tumor T cells amounted to roughly 7% when looking at alpha chains and less than 15% when looking at beta chains.

Looked up from germline, CDR1 is SEHNR and CDR2 is FQNEAQ (reference sequence). This CDR3 contains 12 residues. V dropped 6 bases and J dropped 8 bases, with 12 bases sitting between them. The time point here: sample taken at primary tumor resection. The authors sequenced whole RNA from tumor, nontumor lung or frozen PBMC without sorting. Ten or more counts support this clonotype. Its target is unknown. MiXCR, applied by TCRdb to the 5' RACE reads, yields one record per CDR3 protein. The table lists 20,000 to 25,000 distinct CDR3 sequences, approximately 8.8% of them singletons. Sequenced material: lung tumor tissue, taken at surgery. The receptor was derived from a male donor with early-stage non-small cell lung cancer. The chain is built from TRBV7-9 and TRBJ2-3; no firm D call. CDR3 sequence reads: CASSPKAITQYF. The CDR3 DNA follows: TGTGCCAGCAGTCCGAAGGCAATTACGCAGTATTTT.